This TCR beta chain was identified in a study of T cells in localized non-small cell lung cancer. General study points: Uninvolved adjacent lung had higher T cell clonality than tumor and all other tissues.

Comment on this clone: Antigen: not known.

Assay: immunoSEQ multiplex PCR; the TCRdb copy retains only in-frame clones and omits some. Among about 20,000 clones listed, approximately 87% were seen once. CDR1 SGHAT and CDR2 FQNNGV come from the germline V gene. CDR3 length: 14 amino acids. The germline V and J ends were trimmed by 1 base and 4 bases, with 8 bases remaining between them. The TCR originated in a man between 40 and 75 years old with stage II squamous cell lung carcinoma. The chain couples TRBV11-2 to TRBJ1-3, with unresolved D. Sequenced material: PBMCs, taken before any cancer treatment. The CDR3 nucleotides read TGTGCCAGCAGCTTAGGGCCGGGAGGAAACACCATATATTTT. Translating it yields CASSLGPGGNTIYF.